This T cell receptor (beta chain) originates from a study of immune cell composition in non-small cell lung cancer. On the study more broadly: Tumours were mainly lung adenocarcinoma or squamous cell carcinoma.

CDR1 is MNHEY and CDR2 is SVGAGI in the germline V gene. V lost 1 base to trimming and J lost 4 bases; unmatched junction nucleotides: 4. The CDR3 spans 14 residues. Only in-frame clones appear in the TCRdb table, and some are missing; sequencing was by immunoSEQ multiplex PCR. The top ten clones hold 15% to 20% of a sample with approximately 11,000 clones, roughly 60% of them seen once. The chain couples TRBV6-5 to TRBJ2-7, with 7 bases matching TRBD2. The TCR sequence derives from a human donor with non-small cell lung cancer. Sequenced: lung tumor tissue. The CDR3: CASSYYPGRYEQYF. The CDR3 nucleotides are TGTGCCAGCAGTTACTATCCCGGGAGGTACGAGCAGTACTTC.